What follows are 5 T cell receptor beta chains derived from one specimen sequenced in a study of molecular identifiers for immune sequencing clone quantification. One entry per CDR3 protein, called by TCRdb with MiXCR from the PCR reads. Here the sample spans some 320,000 distinct CDR3 sequences, 20% to 25% being singletons. The sequenced sample consisted of naive CD8+ T cells from blood, with Jurkat cell RNA spiked in. Subset specified: FACS-sorted CD8+CD4-CCR7+CD45RA+ naive T cells. The receptor source for this set is a human donor in good health. Some libraries in this study had Jurkat cell RNA spiked in.

This clonotype has ten or more counts. The V call is TRBV28, the J call TRBJ1-6, with D perhaps matching TRBD1 (5 bases). CDR1 MDHEN and CDR2 SYDVKM come from the germline V gene. V lost 3 bases and J lost 10, with 13 bases in between. The length of the CDR3 is 14 residues. The CDR3 loop is CASSLGGRWSPLHF. The CDR3 coding sequence is TGTGCCAGCAGTTTGGGGGGACGGTGGTCACCCCTCCACTTT.

Note on this clonotype: One base away lies a much larger clone, so this may be a sequencing read error. The chain joins TRBV7-2 to TRBJ1-4; D gene uncertain. This CDR3 comprises 16 residues. Germline V gene sequence: CDR1 SGHTA, CDR2 FQGNSA. V shed 2 bases and J shed 7 bases, with 17 bases lying between them. In DNA form, the CDR3 reads TGTGCCAGCAGCTTAACTCGCAGGCAGCCCAGTGAAAAACTGTTTTTT. Amino acid sequence: CASSLTRRQPSEKLFF.

This clonotype appeared many times. This chain uses TRBV28 with TRBJ1-5; D is undetermined. Germline values: CDR1 MDHEN, CDR2 SYDVKM. Trimming took off 5 bases at V and 11 bases at J, with 25 bases between the two ends. The CDR3 consists of 16 residues. The CDR3 reads CASSGPEGTFPATQHF. CDR3 DNA sequence: TGTGCCAGCAGTGGTCCTGAGGGAACCTTCCCCGCCACCCAGCATTTT.

This clonotype was counted at least ten times. This rearrangement joins TRBV19 to TRBJ2-7; D perhaps matches TRBD2 (6 bases). Germline CDR1 reads LNHDA; CDR2 reads SQIVND (reference sequence). The CDR3 is 13 amino acids. V was shortened by 5 bases and J by 7 bases, with 15 bases between the two germline ends. The CDR3 is CASSSLPGVEQYF. CDR3 bases: TGTGCCAGTAGTTCACTCCCGGGAGTGGAGCAGTACTTC. Filled out from reference TRBV19 and TRBJ2-7, the complete variable domain reads DGGITQSPKYLFRKEGQNVTLSCEQNLNHDAMYWYRQDPGQGLRLIYYSQIVNDFQKGDIAEGYSVSREKKESFPLTVTSAQKNPTAFYLCASSSLPGVEQYFGPGTRLTVT.

To note about this clonotype: A much larger clone is a single base away; this may be a read error. This sequence joins TRBV12-3 or TRBV12-4 and TRBJ2-5; 8 bases are a match to TRBD1. The CDR3 is 13 amino acids. The CDR3 region is CASSGQGGETRYF. In nucleotides, the CDR3 is TGTGCCAGCAGCGGACAGGGAGGAGAGACCCGGTACTTC.